These 28 T cell receptor beta chains originate from one sample sequenced in a study of CD8+ T cells in alopecia areata. Extracted RNA was reverse transcribed, and the resulting cDNA served as sequencing template. The repertoire was sequenced with immunoSEQ multiplex PCR; TCRdb's copy has only in-frame clones and lacks some. The data show roughly 100,000 clones, with around 60% seen just once and around 10% held by the top ten. Material: CD4+ T cells sorted from blood. Every receptor here comes from a human donor in good health.

This chain connects TRBV7-8 to TRBJ2-3, with D maybe TRBD2 (5 bases). Trimming took 1 base from V and 0 from J, leaving 17 bases between them. Germline lookup yields CDR1 SGHVS and CDR2 FQNEAQ. The CDR3 sequence is 18 residues long. The CDR3 bases are TGTGCCAGCAGCTTAGAATCGGGGTATCGGCGGAGCACAGATACGCAGTATTTT. It is translated as CASSLESGYRRSTDTQYF.

The chain recombines TRBV7-2 with TRBJ1-2; D possibly corresponds to TRBD1 (5 bases). Trimming removed 7 bases from V and 5 bases from J, with 14 bases in between. Germline loops: CDR1 SGHTA, CDR2 FQGNSA. This CDR3 is built from 13 residues. The CDR3 DNA follows: TGTGCCAGCACCACAGGAACTGGGTATGGCTACACCTTC. It specifies CASTTGTGYGYTF.

This chain connects TRBV28 to TRBJ2-3; D possibly uses TRBD1 or TRBD2 (5 bases each). CDR1 and CDR2 (germline): MDHEN, SYDVKM. This CDR3 has 15 amino acids. V gave up 4 bases and J gave up 2 bases, with 13 bases separating them. For the CDR3, the DNA is TGTGCCAGCAGTTACCGGGACGGGTACACAGATACGCAGTATTTT. Amino acids: CASSYRDGYTDTQYF.

The rearrangement joins TRBV29-1 to TRBJ2-5; D call uncertain. V was cut by 5 bases and J by 2 bases, with 3 bases left in between. The CDR3 is made up of 10 amino acids. Germline CDR1 reads SQVTM; CDR2 reads ANQGSEA. The CDR3 nucleotides read TGCAGCGTTCGTCAAGAGACCCAGTACTTC. It is translated as CSVRQETQYF.

This clone appeared a single time. The rearrangement links TRBV4-3 to TRBJ1-2; D remains unclear. This CDR3 region has 15 residues. V lost 0 bases and J lost 8, with 16 bases in between. Looked up from germline, CDR1 is LGHNA and CDR2 is YSLEER. In DNA, the CDR3 is TGCGCCAGCAGCCAAGATCGCGGGAGGTTAAGGGGCTACACCTTC. It codes for CASSQDRGRLRGYTF.

The chain's CDR3 is CASSRGEGRTGELFF. In DNA form, the CDR3 reads TGCGCCAGCAGCCGGGGTGAGGGGAGAACCGGGGAGCTGTTTTTT. This rearrangement joins TRBV4-3 to TRBJ2-2; TRBD1 or TRBD2 may be the D gene (5 bases each). Germline V lookup: CDR1 LGHNA, CDR2 YSLEER. V was trimmed by 4 bases and J by 5 bases, leaving 14 bases between them. This CDR3 is built from 15 residues.

This sequence joins TRBV7-2 and TRBJ1-1, with D tentatively TRBD1 (6 bases). The CDR3 is 15 amino acids. Germline lookup yields CDR1 SGHTA and CDR2 FQGNSA. Trimming removed 5 bases from V and 1 base from J, with 14 bases in between. CDR3 DNA: TGTGCCAGCAGCCTGCCAGGGGTTGGGAACACTGAAGCTTTCTTT. Translating it yields CASSLPGVGNTEAFF.

This clone was seen a handful of times. This rearrangement joins TRBV6-5 to TRBJ2-7; perhaps TRBD2 as D (5 bases). With 6 bases removed from V and 0 bases from J, the gap between germline ends came to 12 bases. Germline V gene sequence: CDR1 MNHEY, CDR2 SVGAGI. This CDR3 region has 14 residues. CDR3 sequence: CASRSGLSSYEQYF. DNA of the CDR3: TGTGCCAGCAGGTCAGGACTGAGCTCCTACGAGCAGTACTTC.

This clone was found once. The V and J genes are TRBV6-6 and TRBJ2-3, with 7 positions matching TRBD1. V lost 6 bases to trimming and J lost 5 bases; unmatched junction nucleotides: 5. Germline-derived CDR1 and CDR2 are MNHNY and SVGAGI (reference sequence). The CDR3 has 13 residues. The CDR3 region has the DNA TGTGCCAGCAGGTGGACAGGCCTAGATACGCAGTATTTT. This encodes CASRWTGLDTQYF.

The J gene is TRBJ2-5, the V gene TRBV18; D gene unclear. CDR3 size: 15 residues. The V gene's germline CDR1 is KGHSH and CDR2 LQKENI. V gave up 3 bases and J gave up 1 base, with 12 bases separating them. CDR3 region: CASSPGDAGQETQYF. The CDR3 DNA reads TGTGCCAGCTCACCGGGCGACGCAGGCCAAGAGACCCAGTACTTC.

CDR3 loop: CASSSQSTDTQYF. CDR3 sequence (DNA): TGTGCCAGCAGCTCCCAAAGCACAGATACGCAGTATTTT. The chain combines TRBV7-3 with TRBJ2-3; no definite D call. The CDR3 length is 13 residues. Germline values: CDR1 SGHTA, CDR2 FQGTGA. With 4 bases removed from V and 0 bases from J, the gap between germline ends came to 5 bases.

This sequence joins TRBV5-6 and TRBJ2-5; D is possibly TRBD1 (7 bases). The V gene's germline CDR1 is SGHDT and CDR2 YYEEEE. CDR3 length: 16 amino acids. Trimming shortened V by 0 bases and J by 2 bases, and 14 bases separated the two germline ends. Here the CDR3 reads CASSLGAGTVQETQYF. In DNA form, the CDR3 reads TGTGCCAGCAGCTTGGGGGCGGGGACAGTTCAAGAGACCCAGTACTTC. Full variable domain (missing parts from reference TRBV5-6 and TRBJ2-5): DAGVTQSPTHLIKTRGQQVTLRCSPKSGHDTVSWYQQALGQGPQFIFQYYEEEERQRGNFPDRFSGHQFPNYSSELNVNALLLGDSALYLCASSLGAGTVQETQYFGPGTRLLVL.

This chain joins TRBV29-1 and TRBJ2-7; TRBD2 matches 11 bases. The CDR3 loop spans 11 amino acids. Germline assignment: CDR1 SQVTM and CDR2 ANQGSEA. Losses at the gene ends were 4 bases for V and 9 bases for J; bases not matched to a gene: 2. The CDR3 reads CSVAGTSGQYF. The CDR3 bases are TGCAGCGTTGCCGGGACTAGCGGGCAGTACTTC.

The chain combines TRBV6-1 with TRBJ1-6, with TRBD1 matching 7 bases. The CDR3 has 17 residues. Trimming took 4 bases from V and 7 from J; bases not matched to a gene: 13. Germline V lookup: CDR1 MNHNS, CDR2 SASEGT. For the CDR3, the DNA is TGTGCCAGCAGTGCACAATTTCGGACAGGCCAGAATTCACCCCTCCACTTT. This translates into CASSAQFRTGQNSPLHF.

CDR3 sequence: CASSLQLTNEKLFF. The CDR3 DNA reads TGTGCCAGCAGCTTGCAGTTGACTAATGAAAAACTGTTTTTT. V gene TRBV5-6 combines with J gene TRBJ1-4; D is unresolved. CDR1 is SGHDT and CDR2 is YYEEEE in the germline V gene. CDR3 length equals 14 residues. With 1 base removed from V and 2 bases from J, the gap between germline ends came to 6 bases.

The CDR3 DNA reads TGTGCCAGCAGTTTATTCGGACTAGGTAGAAACATTCAGTACTTC. Its protein is CASSLFGLGRNIQYF. The rearrangement links TRBV28 to TRBJ2-4; 7 bases agree with TRBD2. CDR3 length equals 15 residues. V shed 1 base and J 6 bases; nucleotides not matched to a gene: 6. Germline V gives CDR1 MDHEN, CDR2 SYDVKM.

The CDR3 loop is CASSYNHRGYEQYF. CDR3 coding DNA: TGTGCCAGCAGTTACAATCACAGGGGCTACGAGCAGTACTTC. The chain couples TRBV6-5 to TRBJ2-7; 7 bases map to TRBD1. This CDR3 has 14 amino acids. After removal of 2 bases from V and 3 bases from J, the junction contained 4 bases not matched to a gene. Germline lookup yields CDR1 MNHEY and CDR2 SVGAGI.

The chain recombines TRBV7-2 with TRBJ2-7; the D call may be TRBD1 or TRBD2 (5 bases each). Looked up from germline, CDR1 is SGHTA and CDR2 is FQGNSA. This CDR3 comprises 14 residues. Trimming pared 5 bases from V and 2 bases from J, leaving 13 bases between. CDR3 residues: CASSPSLGPYEQYF. The CDR3 region has the DNA TGTGCCAGCAGCCCTAGTCTGGGACCCTACGAGCAGTACTTC.

The rearrangement joins TRBV4-1 to TRBJ1-2, with 11 bases that match TRBD1. The junction had 5 bases not matched to a gene; V was cut back by 4 bases and J by 7 bases. The CDR3 is made up of 14 amino acids. CDR1 and CDR2 from the germline V gene are MGHRA and YSYEKL. The CDR3 DNA reads as TGCGCCAGCAGCCCCGGACAGGGGGCGGCTGGCTACACCTTC. Translated: CASSPGQGAAGYTF.

The table lists this clone with a few counts. The chain joins TRBV7-9 to TRBJ2-5; no reliable D call. Germline V gene data show CDR1 as SEHNR and CDR2 as FQNEAQ (reference sequence). The V and J ends lost 5 bases and 0 bases respectively, with 19 bases between them. The CDR3 extends over 17 amino acids. CDR3 nucleotide sequence: TGTGCCAGCAGCCCCCCTGGCGTAACCGACCACCAAGAGACCCAGTACTTC. Translation gives CASSPPGVTDHQETQYF.

This clone was picked up a small number of times. V gene TRBV30 combines with J gene TRBJ2-1, with 8 bases identical to TRBD1. CDR1 and CDR2 from the germline V gene are GTSNPN and SVGIG (reference sequence). This CDR3 has 14 amino acids. Trimming removed 1 base from V and 4 bases from J; junction bases left unmatched: 3. This chain's CDR3 is CAWSGTGLYNEQFF. CDR3 coding DNA: TGTGCCTGGAGTGGGACAGGGCTGTACAATGAGCAGTTCTTC. Drawing the rest from reference TRBV30 and TRBJ2-1, the complete variable domain is SQTIHQWPATLVQPVGSPLSLECTVEGTSNPNLYWYRQAAGRGLQLLFYSVGIGQISSEVPQNLSASRPQDRQFILSSKKLLLSDSGFYLCAWSGTGLYNEQFFGPGTRLTVL.

The rearrangement uses TRBV7-2 and TRBJ2-3, with 7 bases aligning to TRBD2. With 1 base clipped from V and 9 bases from J, the junction kept 7 bases outside the gene matches. The germline V gene has CDR1 SGHTA and CDR2 FQGNSA. This CDR3 has 14 amino acids. CDR3: CASSLGSGVGTQYF. The DNA for the CDR3 is TGTGCCAGCAGCTTAGGGAGCGGGGTAGGAACGCAGTATTTT.

The chain couples TRBV7-2 to TRBJ2-1, with TRBD2 matching over 10 bases. V dropped 2 bases and J dropped 3; count of bases not matched to a gene: 1. CDR3 length: 15 amino acids. Germline V lookup: CDR1 SGHTA, CDR2 FQGNSA. The CDR3 spells CASSLLAGGYNEQFF. The DNA for the CDR3 is TGTGCCAGCAGCTTATTAGCGGGGGGCTACAATGAGCAGTTCTTC. Full variable domain (outside the CDR3, taken from reference TRBV7-2 and TRBJ2-1): GAGVSQSPSNKVTEKGKDVELRCDPISGHTALYWYRQSLGQGLEFLIYFQGNSAPDKSGLPSDRFSAERTGGSVSTLTIQRTQQEDSAVYLCASSLLAGGYNEQFFGPGTRLTVL.

The V and J genes are TRBV30 and TRBJ2-2; D is uncertain. Trimming cost V 0 bases and J 6 bases, with 5 bases left between them. This CDR3 has 12 residues. Germline-derived CDR1 and CDR2 are GTSNPN and SVGIG (reference sequence). CDR3 amino acids: CAWSVVSGELFF. The DNA of the CDR3 is TGTGCCTGGAGTGTGGTGTCCGGGGAGCTGTTTTTT.

This clone was seen many times. The sample contains more than one DNA sequence encoding this CDR3. This rearrangement joins TRBV11-2 to TRBJ2-5; no clear D. There are 12 residues in the CDR3. Germline-derived CDR1 and CDR2 are SGHAT and FQNNGV. Trimming removed 2 bases at V and 4 bases at J, with 5 bases between. The CDR3 is CASSLLGETQYF. In DNA, the CDR3 is TGTGCCAGCAGCTTACTTGGAGAGACCCAGTACTTC.

V and J are TRBV29-1 and TRBJ1-2; 7 nucleotides align to TRBD1. After removal of 1 base from V and 7 bases from J, the junction contained 3 bases not matched to a gene. The CDR3 runs 12 residues. Germline-derived CDR1 and CDR2 are SQVTM and ANQGSEA. The CDR3 sequence is CSVEAQGGGYTF. The DNA for the CDR3 is TGCAGCGTTGAAGCGCAGGGGGGTGGCTACACCTTC.

This chain joins TRBV30 and TRBJ1-5, with D uncertain. V was cut by 5 bases and J by 2 bases, with 7 bases left in between. Germline V lookup: CDR1 GTSNPN, CDR2 SVGIG (reference sequence). The CDR3 is made up of 12 amino acids. In nucleotides, the CDR3 is TGTGCCTGGGGCTTCGGCAATCAGCCCCAGCATTTT. Translated, it gives CAWGFGNQPQHF.

The J gene is TRBJ2-3, the V gene TRBV29-1; 7 bases map to TRBD2. The length of the CDR3 is 14 residues. Germline assignment: CDR1 SQVTM and CDR2 ANQGSEA. V shed 1 base, J shed 1 base, and the junction held 2 bases outside the gene matches. The CDR3 sequence is CSVEVAGGTDTQYF. The CDR3 DNA sequence: TGCAGCGTTGAAGTGGCGGGGGGCACAGATACGCAGTATTTT.